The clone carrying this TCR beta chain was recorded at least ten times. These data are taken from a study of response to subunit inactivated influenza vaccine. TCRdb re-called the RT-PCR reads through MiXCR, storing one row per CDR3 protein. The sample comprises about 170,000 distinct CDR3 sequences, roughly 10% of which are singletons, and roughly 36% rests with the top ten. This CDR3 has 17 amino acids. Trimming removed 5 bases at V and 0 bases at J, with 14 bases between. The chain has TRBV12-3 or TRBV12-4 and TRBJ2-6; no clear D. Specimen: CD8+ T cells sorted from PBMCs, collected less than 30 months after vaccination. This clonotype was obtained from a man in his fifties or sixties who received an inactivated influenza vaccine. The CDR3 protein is CASSPDTFFSGANVLTF. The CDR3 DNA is TGTGCCAGCAGTCCAGACACCTTCTTCTCTGGGGCCAACGTCCTGACTTTC.